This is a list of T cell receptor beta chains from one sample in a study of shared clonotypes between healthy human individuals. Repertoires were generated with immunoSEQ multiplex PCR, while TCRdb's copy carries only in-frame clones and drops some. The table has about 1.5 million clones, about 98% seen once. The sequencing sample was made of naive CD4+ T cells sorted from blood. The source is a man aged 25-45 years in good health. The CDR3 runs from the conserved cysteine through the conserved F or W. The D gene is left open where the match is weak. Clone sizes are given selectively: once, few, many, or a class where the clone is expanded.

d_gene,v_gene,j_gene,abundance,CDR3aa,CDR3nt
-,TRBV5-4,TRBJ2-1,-,CASSFAREDEQFF,TGTGCCAGCAGCTTTGCCAGGGAGGATGAGCAGTTCTTC
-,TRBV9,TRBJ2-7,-,CASSVLEGEQYF,TGTGCCAGCAGCGTTCTAGAGGGGGAGCAGTACTTC
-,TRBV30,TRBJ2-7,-,CAWSVDPGSYEQYF,TGTGCCTGGAGTGTAGACCCAGGCTCCTACGAGCAGTACTTC
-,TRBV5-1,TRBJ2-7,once,CASSRDSSSYEQYF,TGCGCCAGCAGCCGGGACTCGAGCTCCTACGAGCAGTACTTC
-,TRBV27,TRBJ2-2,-,CASSWMNTGELFF,TGTGCCAGCAGTTGGATGAACACCGGGGAGCTGTTTTTT
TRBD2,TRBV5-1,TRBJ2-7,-,CASSPTGGYEQYF,TGCGCCAGCAGCCCAACGGGGGGTTACGAGCAGTACTTC
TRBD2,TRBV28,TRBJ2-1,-,CASSPDSGSSYNEQFF,TGTGCCAGCAGCCCCGATAGCGGGAGCTCCTACAATGAGCAGTTCTTC
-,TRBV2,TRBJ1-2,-,CASRKGPYGYTF,TGTGCCAGCAGGAAGGGGCCCTATGGCTACACCTTC
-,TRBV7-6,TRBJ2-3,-,CASSSPPRGATDTQYF,TGTGCCAGCAGCTCACCCCCGAGGGGGGCCACAGATACGCAGTATTTT
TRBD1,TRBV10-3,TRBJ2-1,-,CAINSGTGAYNEQFF,TGTGCCATTAACTCCGGGACAGGGGCCTACAATGAGCAGTTCTTC
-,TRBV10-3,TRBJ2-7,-,CAIGTDTYEQYF,TGTGCCATCGGTACAGATACCTACGAGCAGTACTTC
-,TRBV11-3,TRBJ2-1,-,CASSLAGAEDEQFF,TGTGCCAGCAGCTTAGCGGGAGCGGAGGATGAGCAGTTCTTC
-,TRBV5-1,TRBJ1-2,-,CASSWGVGLDYGYTF,TGCGCCAGCAGCTGGGGAGTGGGGCTGGACTATGGCTACACCTTC
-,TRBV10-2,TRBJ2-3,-,CASRWEPTDTQYF,TGCGCCAGCAGATGGGAGCCCACAGATACGCAGTATTTT
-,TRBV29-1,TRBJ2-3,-,CSVAIAVSTDTQYF,TGCAGCGTTGCCATAGCGGTTAGCACAGATACGCAGTATTTT
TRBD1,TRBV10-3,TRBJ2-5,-,CAISDRAGGLDRRQTQYF,TGTGCCATCAGTGATCGGGCAGGGGGCTTGGACCGACGACAGACCCAGTACTTC
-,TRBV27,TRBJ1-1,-,CASRSPPHTEAFF,TGTGCCAGCAGAAGTCCCCCCCACACTGAAGCTTTCTTT
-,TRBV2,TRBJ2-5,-,CASTRQNQETQYF,TGTGCCAGCACGAGACAGAACCAAGAGACCCAGTACTTC
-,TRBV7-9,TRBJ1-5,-,CASSLGGMRNQPQHF,TGTGCCAGCAGCTTAGGTGGGATGCGCAATCAGCCCCAGCATTTT
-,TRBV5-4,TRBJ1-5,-,CASSILNQPQHF,TGTGCCAGCAGCATACTCAATCAGCCCCAGCATTTT
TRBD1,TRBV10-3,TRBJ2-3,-,CAISDTGGRSDTQYF,TGTGCCATCAGTGATACAGGGGGGCGGTCGGATACGCAGTATTTT
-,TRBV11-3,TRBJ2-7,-,CASSLPGSPYEQYF,TGTGCCAGCAGCCTACCGGGGTCCCCCTACGAGCAGTACTTC
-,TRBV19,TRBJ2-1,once,CASSRHNEQFF,TGTGCCAGTAGTCGACACAATGAGCAGTTCTTC
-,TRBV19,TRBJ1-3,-,CASTTQSQLLSGNTIYF,TGTGCCAGTACGACACAGTCTCAGCTTCTAAGTGGAAACACCATATATTTT
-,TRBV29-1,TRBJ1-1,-,CSVTGLMNTEAFF,TGCAGCGTTACTGGGCTCATGAACACTGAAGCTTTCTTT
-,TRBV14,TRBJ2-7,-,CASSLRGRTSSYEQYF,TGTGCCAGCAGCCTACGCGGGCGCACGAGCTCCTACGAGCAGTACTTC
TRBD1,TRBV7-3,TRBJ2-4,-,CASSSSGQGGIQYF,TGTGCCAGCAGCTCTTCCGGACAGGGCGGGATTCAGTACTTC
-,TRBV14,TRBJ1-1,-,CASSQGVWAEAFF,TGTGCCAGCAGCCAAGGGGTTTGGGCTGAAGCTTTCTTT
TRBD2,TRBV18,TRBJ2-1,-,CASSSKLATNYNEQFF,TGTGCCAGCTCATCAAAACTAGCGACAAACTACAATGAGCAGTTCTTC
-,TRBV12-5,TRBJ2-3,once,CASGLWADTQYF,TGTGCTAGTGGTTTGTGGGCAGATACGCAGTATTTT
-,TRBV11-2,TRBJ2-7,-,CASSRPPGNEQYF,TGTGCCAGCAGCCGACCTCCGGGGAACGAGCAGTACTTC
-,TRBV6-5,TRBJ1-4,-,CASSYFRLGQLFF,TGTGCCAGCAGTTACTTCAGGTTGGGTCAACTGTTTTTT
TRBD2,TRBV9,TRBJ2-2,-,CASSVPSGSSGELFF,TGTGCCAGCAGCGTTCCTAGCGGGAGTTCCGGGGAGCTGTTTTTT
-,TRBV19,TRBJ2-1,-,CASSIGQGYNEQFF,TGTGCCAGTAGTATAGGCCAGGGGTACAATGAGCAGTTCTTC
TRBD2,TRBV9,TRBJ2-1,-,CASSVATGSGRAGEQFF,TGTGCCAGCAGCGTAGCTACTGGGAGCGGGAGGGCAGGTGAGCAGTTCTTC
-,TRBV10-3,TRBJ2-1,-,CAIRGGGSGNEQFF,TGTGCCATCAGGGGAGGGGGGAGTGGGAATGAGCAGTTCTTC
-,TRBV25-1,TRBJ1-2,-,CASSEGQAYGYTF,TGTGCCAGCAGTGAAGGGCAGGCTTATGGCTACACCTTC
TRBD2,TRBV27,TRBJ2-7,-,CASSLIHGLAGYEQYF,TGTGCCAGCAGTCTCATCCATGGACTAGCGGGCTACGAGCAGTACTTC
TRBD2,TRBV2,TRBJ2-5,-,CASSLAGGPGETQYF,TGTGCCAGCAGTCTAGCGGGAGGGCCGGGAGAGACCCAGTACTTC
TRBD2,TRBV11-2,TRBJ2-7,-,CASSRGLAYEQYF,TGTGCCAGCAGCCGAGGACTAGCCTACGAGCAGTACTTC
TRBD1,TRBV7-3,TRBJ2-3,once,CASSSPGTEVDTQYF,TGTGCCAGCAGCTCACCTGGGACAGAGGTAGATACGCAGTATTTT
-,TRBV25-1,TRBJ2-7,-,CASSDLGGYEQYF,TGTGCCAGCAGTGATCTGGGAGGCTACGAGCAGTACTTC
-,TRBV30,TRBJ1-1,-,CAWSVGGVNTEAFF,TGTGCCTGGAGTGTCGGTGGAGTGAACACTGAAGCTTTCTTT
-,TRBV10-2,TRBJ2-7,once,CASSVVPGHNPVGSSYEQYF,TGCGCCAGCAGTGTGGTCCCGGGACACAATCCAGTTGGGTCGTCCTACGAGCAGTACTTC
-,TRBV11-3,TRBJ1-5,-,CASTPNGRTYQPQHF,TGTGCCAGCACCCCTAACGGCAGGACCTATCAGCCCCAGCATTTT
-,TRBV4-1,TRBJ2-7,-,CASSQDYTVEQYF,TGCGCCAGCAGCCAAGATTACACGGTCGAGCAGTACTTC
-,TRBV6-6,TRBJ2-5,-,CASSYPLGVQETQYF,TGTGCCAGCAGTTACCCTTTGGGAGTACAAGAGACCCAGTACTTC
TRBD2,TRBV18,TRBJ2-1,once,CASSPGTKLYNEQFF,TGTGCCAGCTCACCCGGGACTAAACTTTACAATGAGCAGTTCTTC
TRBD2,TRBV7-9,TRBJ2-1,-,CASSKRTSGIHEQFF,TGTGCCAGCAGCAAGAGGACTAGCGGGATTCATGAGCAGTTCTTC
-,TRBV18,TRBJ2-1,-,CASSPRVREQFF,TGTGCCAGCTCACCACGGGTAAGGGAGCAGTTCTTC
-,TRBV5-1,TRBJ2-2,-,CASSLDIGERAGELFF,TGCGCCAGCAGCTTGGATATAGGGGAGAGGGCCGGGGAGCTGTTTTTT
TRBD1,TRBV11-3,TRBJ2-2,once,CASRLGQGNTGELFF,TGTGCCAGCAGGTTGGGACAGGGAAATACCGGGGAGCTGTTTTTT